A selection of T cell receptor beta chains follows, all from one sample in a study of CD8 T cells in ankylosing spondylitis. A single record per CDR3 protein comes from TCRdb applying MiXCR to the 5' RACE reads. The sample includes hundreds of thousands of distinct CDR3 sequences, approximately 12% seen only once; the top ten take more than 0.5%. Source material: blood, either unsorted or a sorted T cell fraction (not recorded which). The source is a male donor with ankylosing spondylitis. The CDR3 runs from the conserved cysteine through the conserved F or W. Each record gives: V gene, J gene, D gene, clone size, CDR3 DNA, CDR3 protein. D genes are given only for firm matches. The listing skips clone size in some rows; elsewhere it reads once, few, many or a size class.

>TRBV7-2|TRBJ2-5|-|-
TGTGCCAGCAGCTTAGTACTAGCAAGGCTGACCCAGTACTTC
CASSLVLARLTQYF
>TRBV24-1|TRBJ2-1|-|few
TGTGCCACCAGTGCACCGGGGCCCTCGTACAATGAGCAGTTCTTC
CATSAPGPSYNEQFF
>TRBV5-1|TRBJ2-7|-|many
TGCGCCAGCAGCTCTTGGGGGGCAAAGTACAGGGGACGCTTCTACGAGCAGTACTTC
CASSSWGAKYRGRFYEQYF
>TRBV20-1|TRBJ2-1|TRBD2|-
TGCAGTGCCAGGGGACTAGCGGGAGGGTTGAGCAATGAGCAGTTCTTC
CSARGLAGGLSNEQFF
>TRBV6-1|TRBJ2-3|-|few
TGTGCCAGCAGGTCCCCAGGCACAGATACGCAGTATTTT
CASRSPGTDTQYF
>TRBV7-8|TRBJ2-7|-|-
TGTGCCAGCAGCTTAGCCGGGGGTGGTGGCTACGAGCAGTACTTC
CASSLAGGGGYEQYF
>TRBV20-1|TRBJ2-3|-|few
TGCAGCGCTAGGAGGCCGGGACCGGATACGCAGTATTTT
CSARRPGPDTQYF
>TRBV20-1|TRBJ1-1|-|few
TGCAGTGCTAGACAGGTAAACACTGAAGCTTTCTTT
CSARQVNTEAFF
>TRBV28|TRBJ2-5|-|few
TGTGCCAGCAGGACAGCGAACCAAGAGACCCAGTACTTC
CASRTANQETQYF
>TRBV5-1|TRBJ2-7|TRBD1|few
TGCGCCAGCAGCACCTCGGCCGGGACAGTCTCCTACGAGCAGTACTTC
CASSTSAGTVSYEQYF
>TRBV28|TRBJ1-6|TRBD1|few
TGTGCCAGCAGTTTAACAGGGGCGAGCTCCTATAATTCACCCCTCCACTTT
CASSLTGASSYNSPLHF
>TRBV6-1|TRBJ2-7|-|-
TGTGCCAGCAGCCCAAGGCTGGGGAACGACGAGCAGTACTTC
CASSPRLGNDEQYF
>TRBV24-1|TRBJ2-2|TRBD1|-
TGTGCCACCAGTGACTACGCCGGGACAGGGAACACCGGGGAGCTGTTTTTT
CATSDYAGTGNTGELFF
>TRBV12-3/TRBV12-4|TRBJ2-5|-|-
TGTGCCAGCACCTTGGAGGCAGAGACCCAGTACTTC
CASTLEAETQYF
>TRBV6-5|TRBJ1-2|-|many
TGTGCCTGCGGACAGCAGCTTAACTATGGCTACACCTTC
CACGQQLNYGYTF
>TRBV7-2|TRBJ1-2|-|-
TGTGCCAGCAGTCCTTATCCGGCCAGTACTTATGGCTACACCTTC
CASSPYPASTYGYTF
>TRBV15|TRBJ2-3|TRBD2|-
TGTGCCACCAGTTTGACACTAGCGGGGGTCACAGATACGCAGTATTTT
CATSLTLAGVTDTQYF
>TRBV20-1|TRBJ2-3|TRBD2|few
TGCAGTGCTAAGCGGGGGAGCACAGATACGCAGTATTTT
CSAKRGSTDTQYF
>TRBV2|TRBJ1-6|-|many
TGTGCCAGCAGTGAATTGGGGACTAATTCACCCCTCCACTTT
CASSELGTNSPLHF
>TRBV7-9|TRBJ2-3|TRBD2|-
TGTGCCAGCAGCTCGATATCACTAGCGGGAGCAGAAGATACGCAGTATTTT
CASSSISLAGAEDTQYF
>TRBV5-1|TRBJ2-5|-|few
TGCGCCAGCAGCGGAATGGGTGTACAAGAGACCCAGTACTTC
CASSGMGVQETQYF
>TRBV5-1|TRBJ2-7|TRBD1|few
TGCGCCAGCAGCGCCACCGGGACAGGGGTTGGAGAGCAGTACTTC
CASSATGTGVGEQYF
>TRBV7-2|TRBJ2-7|TRBD1|few
TGTGCCAGCAGCTCTGGCCGGGACAGCTCCTACGAGCAGTACTTC
CASSSGRDSSYEQYF
>TRBV7-2|TRBJ1-1|-|-
TGTGCCAGCAACCGACAAATAGGGAACACTGAAGCTTTCTTT
CASNRQIGNTEAFF
>TRBV4-1|TRBJ1-4|-|-
TGCGCCAGCAGCCAAGTGACTCCAGGTGAAAAACTGTTTTTT
CASSQVTPGEKLFF
>TRBV10-3|TRBJ1-1|-|few
TGTGCCATCAGTGAGTCACAGTACACTGAAGCTTTCTTT
CAISESQYTEAFF
>TRBV29-1|TRBJ2-5|-|many
TGCAGCGTGAGGACCTGGGGAGAGACCCAGTACTTC
CSVRTWGETQYF
>TRBV2|TRBJ2-5|-|-
TGTGCCAGCAACGAGGGCCTAGACAAGAAGACCCAGTACTTC
CASNEGLDKKTQYF
>TRBV20-1|TRBJ1-2|-|-
TGCAGTGCTTGGGTTCTATCCTATGGCTACACCTTC
CSAWVLSYGYTF